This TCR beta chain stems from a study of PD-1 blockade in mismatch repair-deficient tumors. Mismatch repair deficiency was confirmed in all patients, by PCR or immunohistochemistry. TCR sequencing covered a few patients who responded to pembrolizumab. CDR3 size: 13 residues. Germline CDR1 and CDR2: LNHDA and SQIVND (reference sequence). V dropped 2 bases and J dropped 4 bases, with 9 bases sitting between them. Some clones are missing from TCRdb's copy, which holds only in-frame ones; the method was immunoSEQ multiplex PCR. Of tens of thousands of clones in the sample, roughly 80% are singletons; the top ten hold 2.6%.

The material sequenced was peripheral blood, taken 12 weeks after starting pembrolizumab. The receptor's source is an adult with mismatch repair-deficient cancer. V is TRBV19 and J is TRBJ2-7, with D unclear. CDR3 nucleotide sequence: TGTGCCAGTAGTATAACGGTGGGTTACGAGCAGTACTTC. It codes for CASSITVGYEQYF.